This is a list of T cell receptor beta chains from one sample in a study of CD8 T cells in ankylosing spondylitis. TCRdb reanalysed the 5' RACE reads using MiXCR and keeps one entry per CDR3 protein. The sample has 500,000 to 550,000 distinct CDR3 sequences; roughly 13% are singletons. Specimen: blood, either unsorted or a sorted T cell fraction (not recorded which). Receptors originate from a male donor with ankylosing spondylitis. The CDR3 runs from the conserved cysteine through the conserved F or W. A D gene is named only where the DNA matches it firmly. Clone size, where shown, is once, few, many, or a class for clones that have expanded.

j_gene: TRBJ2-3
abundance: .
v_gene: TRBV18
len: 12
d_gene: .
CDR3nt: TGTGCCAGCTCCACCCGGGACGATACGCAGTATTTT
CDR3aa: CASSTRDDTQYF

j_gene: TRBJ1-5
abundance: .
v_gene: TRBV4-1
len: 11
d_gene: .
CDR3nt: TGCGCCAGCAGCCAAGAAGCAGCCCAGCATTTT
CDR3aa: CASSQEAAQHF

j_gene: TRBJ1-5
abundance: few
v_gene: TRBV12-3/TRBV12-4
len: 14
d_gene: .
CDR3nt: TGTGCCAGCAGTTTACAGGCAAGCAATCAGCCCCAGCATTTT
CDR3aa: CASSLQASNQPQHF

j_gene: TRBJ2-5
abundance: .
v_gene: TRBV20-1
len: 13
d_gene: TRBD1
CDR3nt: TGCAGTGCTGCATCGGACAGGGGAGAGACCCAGTACTTC
CDR3aa: CSAASDRGETQYF

j_gene: TRBJ2-1
abundance: many
v_gene: TRBV5-1
len: 16
d_gene: TRBD2
CDR3nt: TGCGCCAGCAGCAACCGGGCTAGCGGGAGTCTCAATGAGCAGTTCTTC
CDR3aa: CASSNRASGSLNEQFF

j_gene: TRBJ1-1
abundance: .
v_gene: TRBV14
len: 13
d_gene: .
CDR3nt: TGTGCCAGCAGCCAAGAATTAGACACTGAAGCTTTCTTT
CDR3aa: CASSQELDTEAFF

j_gene: TRBJ2-2
abundance: few
v_gene: TRBV11-2
len: 18
d_gene: TRBD2
CDR3nt: TGTGCCAGCAGCTTAGGCCCGACTTGGCGGGAGGAAACCGGGGAGCTGTTTTTT
CDR3aa: CASSLGPTWREETGELFF

j_gene: TRBJ2-5
abundance: many
v_gene: TRBV5-1
len: 18
d_gene: TRBD1
CDR3nt: TGCGCCAGCAGCTTGGCGGGACAGGGAGGGAGATTTGGAGAGACCCAGTACTTC
CDR3aa: CASSLAGQGGRFGETQYF

j_gene: TRBJ1-5
abundance: few
v_gene: TRBV6-1
len: 12
d_gene: .
CDR3nt: TGTGCCAGCTACGACGGGAATCAGCCCCAGCATTTT
CDR3aa: CASYDGNQPQHF

j_gene: TRBJ1-2
abundance: .
v_gene: TRBV2
len: 11
d_gene: .
CDR3nt: TGTGCCAGCAGTGAGGAGTATGGCTACACCTTC
CDR3aa: CASSEEYGYTF

j_gene: TRBJ2-5
abundance: .
v_gene: TRBV5-4
len: 15
d_gene: TRBD1
CDR3nt: TGTGCCAGCACAGACAGGGGACAGGGGCAAGAGACCCAGTACTTC
CDR3aa: CASTDRGQGQETQYF

j_gene: TRBJ2-5
abundance: .
v_gene: TRBV29-1
len: 15
d_gene: TRBD2
CDR3nt: TGCAGCGTTCGACCTGGACTAGCGGGAGTGGAGACCCAGTACTTC
CDR3aa: CSVRPGLAGVETQYF

j_gene: TRBJ2-1
abundance: .
v_gene: TRBV5-1
len: 17
d_gene: TRBD2
CDR3nt: TGCGCCAGCAGCTCTACCCTAGCGGGGAGCTCCTACAATGAGCAGTTCTTC
CDR3aa: CASSSTLAGSSYNEQFF

j_gene: TRBJ2-5
abundance: many
v_gene: TRBV6-1
len: 13
d_gene: .
CDR3nt: TGTGCCAGCAGTGAACCAGGGACGGAGACCCAGTACTTC
CDR3aa: CASSEPGTETQYF

j_gene: TRBJ2-1
abundance: .
v_gene: TRBV20-1
len: 13
d_gene: TRBD2
CDR3nt: TGCAGTGCTGGACTAGCAGCTGTCGATGAGCAGTTCTTC
CDR3aa: CSAGLAAVDEQFF

j_gene: TRBJ2-6
abundance: few
v_gene: TRBV20-1
len: 12
d_gene: .
CDR3nt: TGCAGTGCTAGACAGGGTTCCAACGTCCTGACTTTC
CDR3aa: CSARQGSNVLTF

j_gene: TRBJ1-6
abundance: .
v_gene: TRBV11-2
len: 18
d_gene: TRBD1
CDR3nt: TGTGCCAGCAGCCTTTCCCTCATGAATACAGGGGTTAGATCACCCCTCCACTTT
CDR3aa: CASSLSLMNTGVRSPLHF

j_gene: TRBJ2-5
abundance: many
v_gene: TRBV7-2
len: 13
d_gene: .
CDR3nt: TGTGCCAGCAGCTTAAGCCTCGGGGAGACCCAGTACTTC
CDR3aa: CASSLSLGETQYF

j_gene: TRBJ2-2
abundance: few
v_gene: TRBV7-9
len: 15
d_gene: TRBD2
CDR3nt: TGTGCCAGCAGCTGGGGAGGTGCGGGAGCCGGGGAGCTGTTTTTT
CDR3aa: CASSWGGAGAGELFF

j_gene: TRBJ1-6
abundance: few
v_gene: TRBV10-3
len: 12
d_gene: .
CDR3nt: TGTGCCATCAGTTCGGACGGCTCAATCCTCCACTTT
CDR3aa: CAISSDGSILHF

j_gene: TRBJ1-1
abundance: few
v_gene: TRBV19
len: 16
d_gene: .
CDR3nt: TGTGCCAGTAGTATCCCCGGGGCCCATCGGGGGACTGAAGCTTTCTTT
CDR3aa: CASSIPGAHRGTEAFF

j_gene: TRBJ1-1
abundance: few
v_gene: TRBV11-2
len: 14
d_gene: .
CDR3nt: TGTGCCAGCAGCTTACTTCGGACGAGCACTGAAGCTTTCTTT
CDR3aa: CASSLLRTSTEAFF

j_gene: TRBJ2-2
abundance: .
v_gene: TRBV3-1
len: 15
d_gene: .
CDR3nt: TGTGCCAGCAAGTTGCGGGCCTCGGGCACCGGGGAGCTGTTTTTT
CDR3aa: CASKLRASGTGELFF

j_gene: TRBJ2-3
abundance: .
v_gene: TRBV12-3/TRBV12-4
len: 15
d_gene: TRBD1
CDR3nt: TGTGCCAGCAGTTTATCGGGACAGAGCACAGATACGCAGTATTTT
CDR3aa: CASSLSGQSTDTQYF

j_gene: TRBJ2-3
abundance: few
v_gene: TRBV9
len: 14
d_gene: .
CDR3nt: TGTGCCAGCAGCGCCCCCTCCAGGTCCGATACGCAGTATTTT
CDR3aa: CASSAPSRSDTQYF

j_gene: TRBJ1-6
abundance: few
v_gene: TRBV20-1
len: 15
d_gene: TRBD1
CDR3nt: TGCAGTGCTAGAGAACAGGGGGAGCGGAATTCACCCCTCCACTTT
CDR3aa: CSAREQGERNSPLHF

j_gene: TRBJ2-5
abundance: many
v_gene: TRBV20-1
len: 13
d_gene: TRBD2
CDR3nt: TGCAGTGCTGGGGGGGAGTTCGGAAAGACCCAGTACTTC
CDR3aa: CSAGGEFGKTQYF

j_gene: TRBJ2-7
abundance: many
v_gene: TRBV12-3/TRBV12-4
len: 14
d_gene: .
CDR3nt: TGTGCCAGCAGTGCCGGGACATACAACTACGAGCAGTACTTC
CDR3aa: CASSAGTYNYEQYF

j_gene: TRBJ2-5
abundance: .
v_gene: TRBV5-1
len: 16
d_gene: TRBD1
CDR3nt: TGCGCCAGCAGCTTGACGGGACAGGGGGCAGGCGAGACCCAGTACTTC
CDR3aa: CASSLTGQGAGETQYF

j_gene: TRBJ2-1
abundance: many
v_gene: TRBV5-1
len: 13
d_gene: .
CDR3nt: TGCGCCAGCAGCTTGGAAGCGTACAATGAGCAGTTCTTC
CDR3aa: CASSLEAYNEQFF

j_gene: TRBJ1-2
abundance: .
v_gene: TRBV19
len: 14
d_gene: TRBD1
CDR3nt: TGTGCCAGTAGGACAGGGGGCGCGATCTATGGCTACACCTTC
CDR3aa: CASRTGGAIYGYTF

j_gene: TRBJ1-1
abundance: few
v_gene: TRBV29-1
len: 12
d_gene: .
CDR3nt: TGCAGCGTTGGCGGGAGGGCCACTGAAGCTTTCTTT
CDR3aa: CSVGGRATEAFF

j_gene: TRBJ2-6
abundance: few
v_gene: TRBV7-8
len: 19
d_gene: .
CDR3nt: TGTGCCAGCAGCTTAAACGGGGTGATAGTATCCTCTGGGGCCAACGTCCTGACTTTC
CDR3aa: CASSLNGVIVSSGANVLTF

j_gene: TRBJ1-5
abundance: few
v_gene: TRBV4-1
len: 18
d_gene: TRBD1
CDR3nt: TGCGCCAGCAGCCAAGATGACAGGGGGCTAAGGAGCAATCAGCCCCAGCATTTT
CDR3aa: CASSQDDRGLRSNQPQHF

j_gene: TRBJ2-1
abundance: .
v_gene: TRBV18
len: 17
d_gene: .
CDR3nt: TGTGCCAGCTCACCACCGGTATCTATAGGGACGGGAAATGAGCAGTTCTTC
CDR3aa: CASSPPVSIGTGNEQFF

j_gene: TRBJ1-2
abundance: .
v_gene: TRBV28
len: 15
d_gene: TRBD1
CDR3nt: TGTGCCACCACCTTTGGACAGGGCGCGGTCTATGGCTACACCTTC
CDR3aa: CATTFGQGAVYGYTF

j_gene: TRBJ2-1
abundance: .
v_gene: TRBV24-1
len: 16
d_gene: .
CDR3nt: TGTGCCACCAGTGATTTGACCGCCCAATCCTACAATGAGCAGTTCTTC
CDR3aa: CATSDLTAQSYNEQFF

j_gene: TRBJ1-4
abundance: many
v_gene: TRBV5-1
len: 14
d_gene: .
CDR3nt: TGCGCCAGCAGCAGTCAGGGGACGGGGGAAAAACTGTTTTTT
CDR3aa: CASSSQGTGEKLFF

j_gene: TRBJ2-2
abundance: many
v_gene: TRBV5-1
len: 18
d_gene: TRBD2
CDR3nt: TGCGCCAGCAGCTTGGATGGCGGGAGCAGAAAGACGACCGGGGAGCTGTTTTTT
CDR3aa: CASSLDGGSRKTTGELFF

j_gene: TRBJ1-2
abundance: .
v_gene: TRBV21-1
len: 15
d_gene: .
CDR3nt: TGTGCCAGCAGCAACCTGGACAGGGTGGACTATGGCTACACCTTC
CDR3aa: CASSNLDRVDYGYTF

j_gene: TRBJ2-3
abundance: .
v_gene: TRBV11-2
len: 18
d_gene: TRBD2
CDR3nt: TGTGCCAGCAGCTTAGAGGCCCCTATAGCGGGAGGGGCGGATACGCAGTATTTT
CDR3aa: CASSLEAPIAGGADTQYF

j_gene: TRBJ2-1
abundance: few
v_gene: TRBV7-8
len: 18
d_gene: .
CDR3nt: TGTGCCAGCAGCCGTAAGGGGAGAGCTCCGAGCTCCTACAATGAGCAGTTCTTC
CDR3aa: CASSRKGRAPSSYNEQFF

j_gene: TRBJ2-3
abundance: many
v_gene: TRBV2
len: 15
d_gene: TRBD1
CDR3nt: TGTGCCAGCGAGTATCGGGACAGGGGCAGGAGTACGCAGTATTTT
CDR3aa: CASEYRDRGRSTQYF

j_gene: TRBJ2-1
abundance: .
v_gene: TRBV11-2
len: 14
d_gene: .
CDR3nt: TGTGCCAGCAGCTCTGGAGTTACCTACAATGAGCAGTTCTTC
CDR3aa: CASSSGVTYNEQFF

j_gene: TRBJ2-1
abundance: few
v_gene: TRBV20-1
len: 15
d_gene: .
CDR3nt: TGCAGTGCTAATCTGCCGGGACTCATTTACAATGAGCAGTTCTTC
CDR3aa: CSANLPGLIYNEQFF

j_gene: TRBJ2-7
abundance: .
v_gene: TRBV20-1
len: 13
d_gene: .
CDR3nt: TGCAGTGCCCCCAGGAGGGGGCCTTACGAGCAGTACTTC
CDR3aa: CSAPRRGPYEQYF

j_gene: TRBJ1-2
abundance: few
v_gene: TRBV5-1
len: 17
d_gene: .
CDR3nt: TGCGCCAGCAGCTTTATTGGGGACTTGACCCAAAACTATGGCTACACCTTC
CDR3aa: CASSFIGDLTQNYGYTF

j_gene: TRBJ2-3
abundance: .
v_gene: TRBV20-1
len: 12
d_gene: TRBD2
CDR3nt: TGCAGCGGGACTAGCGGGAGGGATACGCAGTATTTT
CDR3aa: CSGTSGRDTQYF